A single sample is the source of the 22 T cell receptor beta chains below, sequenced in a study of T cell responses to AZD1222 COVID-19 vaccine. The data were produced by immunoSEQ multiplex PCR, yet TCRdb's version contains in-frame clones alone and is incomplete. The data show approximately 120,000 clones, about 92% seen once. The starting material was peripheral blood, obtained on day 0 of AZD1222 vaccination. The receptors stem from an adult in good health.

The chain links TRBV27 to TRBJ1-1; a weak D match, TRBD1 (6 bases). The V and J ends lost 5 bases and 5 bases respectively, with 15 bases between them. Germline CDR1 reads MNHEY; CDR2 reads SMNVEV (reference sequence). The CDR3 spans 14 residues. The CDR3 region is CASSRQGRGTEAFF. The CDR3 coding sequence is TGTGCCAGCAGTCGCCAGGGGAGGGGTACTGAAGCTTTCTTT.

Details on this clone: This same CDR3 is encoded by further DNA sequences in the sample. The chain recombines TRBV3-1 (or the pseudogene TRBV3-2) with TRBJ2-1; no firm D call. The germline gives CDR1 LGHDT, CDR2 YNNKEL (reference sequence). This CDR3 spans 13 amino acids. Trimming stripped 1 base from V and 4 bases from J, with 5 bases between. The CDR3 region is CASSQAGYNEQFF. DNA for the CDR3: TGTGCCAGCAGCCAAGCCGGTTACAATGAGCAGTTCTTC.

This chain's CDR3 is CASSLSTSGSYEQYF. Here the CDR3 DNA reads TGTGCCAGCAGCTTATCGACTAGCGGGAGCTACGAGCAGTACTTC. V gene TRBV11-2 combines with J gene TRBJ2-7; TRBD2 agrees at 12 bases. V shed 2 bases and J 3 bases; nucleotides not matched to a gene: 2. The CDR3 has 15 amino acids. In germline, CDR1 is SGHAT, CDR2 FQNNGV.

This CDR3 is CASSPTSSEQFF. CDR3 bases: TGTGCCAGCAGTCCGACTAGCTCGGAGCAGTTCTTC. The V call is TRBV9, the J call TRBJ2-1, with TRBD2 matching 7 bases. The CDR3 contains 12 residues. J lost 10 bases, V lost 5 bases, and 6 bases had no gene match. CDR1 is SGDLS, CDR2 YYNGEE, per germline.

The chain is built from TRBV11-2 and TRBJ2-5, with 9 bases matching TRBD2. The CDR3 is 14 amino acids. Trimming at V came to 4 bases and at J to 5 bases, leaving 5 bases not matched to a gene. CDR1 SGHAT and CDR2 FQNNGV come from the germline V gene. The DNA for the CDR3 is TGTGCCAGCAGCTCCGGGACTAGCTGGGAGACCCAGTACTTC. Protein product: CASSSGTSWETQYF. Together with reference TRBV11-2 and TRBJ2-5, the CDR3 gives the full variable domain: EAGVAQSPRYKIIEKRQSVAFWCNPISGHATLYWYQQILGQGPKLLIQFQNNGVVDDSQLPKDRFSAERLKGVDSTLKIQPAKLEDSAVYLCASSSGTSWETQYFGPGTRLLVL.

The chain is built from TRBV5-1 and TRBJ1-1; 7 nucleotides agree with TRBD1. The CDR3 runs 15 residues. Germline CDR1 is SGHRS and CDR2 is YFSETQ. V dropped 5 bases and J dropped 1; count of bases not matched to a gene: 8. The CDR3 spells CASSIRQGGNTEAFF. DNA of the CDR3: TGCGCCAGCAGTATCCGACAGGGTGGGAACACTGAAGCTTTCTTT.

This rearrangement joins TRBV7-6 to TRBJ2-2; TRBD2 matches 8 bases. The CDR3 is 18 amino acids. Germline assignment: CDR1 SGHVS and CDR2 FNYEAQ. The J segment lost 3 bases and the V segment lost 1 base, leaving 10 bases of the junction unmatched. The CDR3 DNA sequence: TGTGCCAGCAGCTTAGTGGCCCTCGCGGGAGGAGACACCGGGGAGCTGTTTTTT. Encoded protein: CASSLVALAGGDTGELFF.

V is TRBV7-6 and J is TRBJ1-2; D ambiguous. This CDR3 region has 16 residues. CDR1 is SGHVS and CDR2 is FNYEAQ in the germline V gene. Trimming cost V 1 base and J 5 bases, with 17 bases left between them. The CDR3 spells CASSLGGPDVLYGYTF. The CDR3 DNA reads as TGTGCCAGCAGCTTAGGAGGGCCCGACGTCTTATATGGCTACACCTTC. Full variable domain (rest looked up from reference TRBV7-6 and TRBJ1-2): GAGVSQSPRYKVTKRGQDVALRCDPISGHVSLYWYRQALGQGPEFLTYFNYEAQQDKSGLPNDRFSAERPEGSISTLTIQRTEQRDSAMYRCASSLGGPDVLYGYTFGSGTRLTVV.

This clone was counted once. This CDR3 reads CASSQAVGSGGKLFF. CDR3 DNA sequence: TGTGCCAGCAGCCAAGCGGTGGGATCTGGGGGAAAACTGTTTTTT. The chain joins TRBV3-1 (or the pseudogene TRBV3-2) to TRBJ1-4; tentative D call: TRBD1 (5 bases). The V and J ends lost 1 base and 10 bases respectively, with 16 bases between them. The CDR3 totals 15 residues. The germline V gene has CDR1 LGHDT and CDR2 YNNKEL (reference sequence).

CDR3 region: CASIGRARGISNQPQHF. The CDR3 DNA follows: TGTGCCAGCATCGGCCGAGCCAGGGGCATCTCCAATCAGCCCCAGCATTTT. The V call is TRBV27, the J call TRBJ1-5; tentatively, D is TRBD1 (6 bases). Trimming removed 7 bases at V and 3 bases at J, with 22 bases between. CDR3 length: 17 amino acids. CDR1 MNHEY and CDR2 SMNVEV come from the germline V gene (reference sequence).

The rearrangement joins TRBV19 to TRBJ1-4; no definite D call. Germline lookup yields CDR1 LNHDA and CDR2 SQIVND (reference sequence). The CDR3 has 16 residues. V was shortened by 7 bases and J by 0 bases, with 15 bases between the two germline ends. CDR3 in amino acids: CASNQKARATNEKLFF. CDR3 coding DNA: TGTGCCAGTAATCAAAAGGCGCGAGCAACTAATGAAAAACTGTTTTTT.

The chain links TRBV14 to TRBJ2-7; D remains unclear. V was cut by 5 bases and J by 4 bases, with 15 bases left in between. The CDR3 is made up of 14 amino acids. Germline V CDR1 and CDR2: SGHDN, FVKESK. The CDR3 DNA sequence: TGTGCCAGCAGCTCGAACTCGGCCCTTTACGAGCAGTACTTC. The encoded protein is CASSSNSALYEQYF.

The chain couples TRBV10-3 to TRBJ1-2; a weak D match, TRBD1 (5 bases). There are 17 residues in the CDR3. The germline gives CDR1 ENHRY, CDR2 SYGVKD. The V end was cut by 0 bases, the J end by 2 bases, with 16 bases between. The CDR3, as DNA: TGTGCCATCAGTGAGTCGTCAGGGCGTTCATTCAACTATGGCTACACCTTC. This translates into CAISESSGRSFNYGYTF.

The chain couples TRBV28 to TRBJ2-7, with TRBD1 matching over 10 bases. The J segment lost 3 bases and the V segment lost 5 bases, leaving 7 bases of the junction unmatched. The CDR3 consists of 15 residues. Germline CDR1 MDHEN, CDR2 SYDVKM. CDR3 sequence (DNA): TGTGCCAGCAGTACCGGGACAGGGGATTACTACGAGCAGTACTTC. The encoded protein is CASSTGTGDYYEQYF.

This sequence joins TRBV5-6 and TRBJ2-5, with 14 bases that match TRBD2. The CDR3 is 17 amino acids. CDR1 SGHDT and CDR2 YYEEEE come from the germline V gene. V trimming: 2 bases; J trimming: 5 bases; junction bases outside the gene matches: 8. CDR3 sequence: CASSFGTSGSGGETQYF. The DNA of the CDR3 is TGTGCCAGCAGCTTCGGGACTAGCGGGAGTGGCGGTGAGACCCAGTACTTC.

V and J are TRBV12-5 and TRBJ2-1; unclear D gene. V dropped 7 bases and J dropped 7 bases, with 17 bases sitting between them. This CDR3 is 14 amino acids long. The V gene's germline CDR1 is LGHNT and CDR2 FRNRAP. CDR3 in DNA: TGTGCTAGTGCTGTCGGGCGGCTTCAGAATGAGCAGTTCTTC. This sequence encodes CASAVGRLQNEQFF.

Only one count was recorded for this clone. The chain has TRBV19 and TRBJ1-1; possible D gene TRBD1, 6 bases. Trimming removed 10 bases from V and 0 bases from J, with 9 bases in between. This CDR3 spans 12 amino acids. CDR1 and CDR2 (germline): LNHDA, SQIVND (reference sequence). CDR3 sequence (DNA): TGTGCCACCAGGGGTATGAACACTGAAGCTTTCTTT. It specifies CATRGMNTEAFF.

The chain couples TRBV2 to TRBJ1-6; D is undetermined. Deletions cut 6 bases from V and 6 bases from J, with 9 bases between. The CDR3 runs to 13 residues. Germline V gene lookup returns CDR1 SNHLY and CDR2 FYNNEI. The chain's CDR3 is CASSQAPNSPLHF. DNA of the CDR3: TGTGCCAGCAGCCAAGCCCCTAATTCACCCCTCCACTTT.

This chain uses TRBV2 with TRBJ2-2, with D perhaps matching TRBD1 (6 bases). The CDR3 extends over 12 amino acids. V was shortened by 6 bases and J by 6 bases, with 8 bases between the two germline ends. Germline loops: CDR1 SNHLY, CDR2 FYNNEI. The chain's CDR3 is CASRQGAGELFF. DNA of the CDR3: TGTGCCAGCAGACAGGGCGCCGGGGAGCTGTTTTTT. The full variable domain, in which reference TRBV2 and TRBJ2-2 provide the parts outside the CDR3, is EPEVTQTPSHQVTQMGQEVILRCVPISNHLYFYWYRQILGQKVEFLVSFYNNEISEKSEIFDDQFSVERPDGSNFTLKIRSTKLEDSAMYFCASRQGAGELFFGEGSRLTVL.

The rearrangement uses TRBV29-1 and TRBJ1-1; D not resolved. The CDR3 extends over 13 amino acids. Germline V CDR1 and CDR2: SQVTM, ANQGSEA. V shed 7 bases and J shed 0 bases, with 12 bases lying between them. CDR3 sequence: CSAADRMNTEAFF. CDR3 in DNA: TGCAGCGCCGCGGACCGAATGAACACTGAAGCTTTCTTT. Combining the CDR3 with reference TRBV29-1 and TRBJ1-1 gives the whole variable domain SAVISQKPSRDICQRGTSLTIQCQVDSQVTMMFWYRQQPGQSLTLIATANQGSEATYESGFVIDKFPISRPNLTFSTLTVSNMSPEDSSIYLCSAADRMNTEAFFGQGTRLTVV.

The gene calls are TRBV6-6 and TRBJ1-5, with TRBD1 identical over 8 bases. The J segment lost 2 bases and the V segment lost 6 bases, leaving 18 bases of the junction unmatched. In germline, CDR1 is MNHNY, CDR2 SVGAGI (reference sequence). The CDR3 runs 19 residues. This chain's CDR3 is CASSSTRRTGRFGNQPQHF. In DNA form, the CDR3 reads TGTGCCAGCAGCTCGACTCGCCGGACAGGGAGGTTTGGCAATCAGCCCCAGCATTTT.

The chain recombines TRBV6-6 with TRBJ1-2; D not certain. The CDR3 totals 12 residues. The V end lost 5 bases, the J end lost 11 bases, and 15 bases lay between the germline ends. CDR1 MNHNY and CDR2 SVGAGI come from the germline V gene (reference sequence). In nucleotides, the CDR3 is TGTGCCAGCAGTCCGGTGGGCAGCCAGTACACCTTC. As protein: CASSPVGSQYTF.